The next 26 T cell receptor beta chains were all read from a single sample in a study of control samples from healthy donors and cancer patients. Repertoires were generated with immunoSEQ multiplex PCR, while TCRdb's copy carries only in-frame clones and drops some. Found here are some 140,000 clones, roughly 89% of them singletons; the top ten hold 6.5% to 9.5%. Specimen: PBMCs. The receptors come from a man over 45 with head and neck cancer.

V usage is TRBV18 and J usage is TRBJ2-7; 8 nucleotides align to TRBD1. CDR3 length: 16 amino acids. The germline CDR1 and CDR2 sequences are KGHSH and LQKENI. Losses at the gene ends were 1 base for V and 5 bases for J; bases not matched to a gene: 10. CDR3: CASSPLGGSTGDEQYF. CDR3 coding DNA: TGTGCCAGCTCACCACTCGGGGGCTCGACAGGGGACGAGCAGTACTTC.

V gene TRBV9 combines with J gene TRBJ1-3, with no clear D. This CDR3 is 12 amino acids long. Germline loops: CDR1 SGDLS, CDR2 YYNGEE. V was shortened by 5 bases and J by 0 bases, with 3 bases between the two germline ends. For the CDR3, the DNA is TGTGCCAGCAGAAGCTCTGGAAACACCATATATTTT. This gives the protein CASRSSGNTIYF.

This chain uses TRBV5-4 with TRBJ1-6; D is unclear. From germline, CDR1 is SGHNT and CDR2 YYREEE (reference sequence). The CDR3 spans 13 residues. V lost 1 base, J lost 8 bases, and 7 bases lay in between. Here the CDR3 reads CASSLTEHSPLHF. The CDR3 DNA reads TGTGCCAGCAGCTTGACCGAGCATTCACCCCTCCACTTT.

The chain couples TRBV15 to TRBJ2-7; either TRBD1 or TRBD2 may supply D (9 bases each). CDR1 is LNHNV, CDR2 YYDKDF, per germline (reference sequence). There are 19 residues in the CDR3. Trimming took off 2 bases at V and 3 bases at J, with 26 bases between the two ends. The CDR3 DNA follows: TGTGCCACCAGCAGATCGGCGGGACAGGGTACTAGCGGGTACTACGAGCAGTACTTC. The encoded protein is CATSRSAGQGTSGYYEQYF.

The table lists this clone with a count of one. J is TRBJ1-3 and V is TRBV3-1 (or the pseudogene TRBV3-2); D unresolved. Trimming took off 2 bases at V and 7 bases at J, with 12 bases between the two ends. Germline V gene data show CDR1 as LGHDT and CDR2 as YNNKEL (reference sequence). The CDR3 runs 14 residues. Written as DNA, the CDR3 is TGTGCCAGCAGCCAAACGTTTGTTGGGAACACCATATATTTT. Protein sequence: CASSQTFVGNTIYF.

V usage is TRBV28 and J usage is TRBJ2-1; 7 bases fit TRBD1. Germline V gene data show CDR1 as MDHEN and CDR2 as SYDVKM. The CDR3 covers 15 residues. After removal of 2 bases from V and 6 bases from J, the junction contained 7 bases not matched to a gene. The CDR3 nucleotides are TGTGCCAGCAGTTTACCGGGACAGAAAACCAATGAGCAGTTCTTC. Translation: CASSLPGQKTNEQFF. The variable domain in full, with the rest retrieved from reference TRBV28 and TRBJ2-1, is DVKVTQSSRYLVKRTGEKVFLECVQDMDHENMFWYRQDPGLGLRLIYFSYDVKMKEKGDIPEGYSVSREKKERFSLILESASTNQTSMYLCASSLPGQKTNEQFFGPGTRLTVL.

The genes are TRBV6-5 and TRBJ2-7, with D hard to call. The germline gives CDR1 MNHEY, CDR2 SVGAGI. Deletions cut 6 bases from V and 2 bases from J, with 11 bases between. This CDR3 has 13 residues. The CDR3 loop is CASRGITTYEQYF. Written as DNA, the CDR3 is TGTGCCAGCAGAGGGATCACTACCTACGAGCAGTACTTC.

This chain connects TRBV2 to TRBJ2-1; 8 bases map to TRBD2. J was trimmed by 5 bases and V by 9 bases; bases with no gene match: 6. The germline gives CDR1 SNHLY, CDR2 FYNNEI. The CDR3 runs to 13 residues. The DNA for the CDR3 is TGTGCCAGTAGGACTAGCCCACACAATGAGCAGTTCTTC. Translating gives CASRTSPHNEQFF. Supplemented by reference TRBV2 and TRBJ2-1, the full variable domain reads EPEVTQTPSHQVTQMGQEVILRCVPISNHLYFYWYRQILGQKVEFLVSFYNNEISEKSEIFDDQFSVERPDGSNFTLKIRSTKLEDSAMYFCASRTSPHNEQFFGPGTRLTVL.

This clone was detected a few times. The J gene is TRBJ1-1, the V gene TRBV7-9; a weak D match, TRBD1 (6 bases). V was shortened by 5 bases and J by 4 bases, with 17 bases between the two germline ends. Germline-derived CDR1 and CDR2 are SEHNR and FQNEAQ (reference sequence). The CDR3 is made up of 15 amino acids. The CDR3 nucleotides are TGTGCCAGCAGCCCTCAACAGGGATCCGGCACTGAAGCTTTCTTT. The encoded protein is CASSPQQGSGTEAFF. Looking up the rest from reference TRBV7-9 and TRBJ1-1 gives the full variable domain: DTGVSQNPRHKITKRGQNVTFRCDPISEHNRLYWYRQTLGQGPEFLTYFQNEAQLEKSRLLSDRFSAERPKGSFSTLEIQRTEQGDSAMYLCASSPQQGSGTEAFFGQGTRLTVV.

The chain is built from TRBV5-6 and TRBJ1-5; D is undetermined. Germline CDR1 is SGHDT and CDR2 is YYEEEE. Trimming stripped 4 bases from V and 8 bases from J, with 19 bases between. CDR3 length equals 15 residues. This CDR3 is CASSRTGATREPQHF. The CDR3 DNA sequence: TGTGCCAGCAGCCGGACGGGAGCAACTAGGGAGCCCCAGCATTTT.

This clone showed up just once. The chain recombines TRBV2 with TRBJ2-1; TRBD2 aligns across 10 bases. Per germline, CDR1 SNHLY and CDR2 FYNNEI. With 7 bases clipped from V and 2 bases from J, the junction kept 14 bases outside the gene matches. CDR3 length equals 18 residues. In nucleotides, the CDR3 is TGTGCCAGCACGGGAGGACTAGCGGACGATTTAACCTACAATGAGCAGTTCTTC. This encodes CASTGGLADDLTYNEQFF. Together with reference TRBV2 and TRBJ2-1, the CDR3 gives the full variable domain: EPEVTQTPSHQVTQMGQEVILRCVPISNHLYFYWYRQILGQKVEFLVSFYNNEISEKSEIFDDQFSVERPDGSNFTLKIRSTKLEDSAMYFCASTGGLADDLTYNEQFFGPGTRLTVL.

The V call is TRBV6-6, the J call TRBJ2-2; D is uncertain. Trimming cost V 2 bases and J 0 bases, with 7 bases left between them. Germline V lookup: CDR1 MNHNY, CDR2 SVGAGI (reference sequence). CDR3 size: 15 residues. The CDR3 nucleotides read TGTGCCAGCAGTTACAGCTTCTCGAACACCGGGGAGCTGTTTTTT. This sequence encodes CASSYSFSNTGELFF.

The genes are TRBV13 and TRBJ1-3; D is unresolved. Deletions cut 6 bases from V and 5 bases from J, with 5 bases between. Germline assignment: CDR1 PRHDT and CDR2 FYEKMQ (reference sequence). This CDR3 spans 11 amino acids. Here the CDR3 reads CASRGRNTIYF. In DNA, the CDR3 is TGTGCCAGCAGGGGTAGAAACACCATATATTTT. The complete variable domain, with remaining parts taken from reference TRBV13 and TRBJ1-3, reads AAGVIQSPRHLIKEKRETATLKCYPIPRHDTVYWYQQGPGQDPQFLISFYEKMQSDKGSIPDRFSAQQFSDYHSELNMSSLELGDSALYFCASRGRNTIYFGEGSWLTVV.

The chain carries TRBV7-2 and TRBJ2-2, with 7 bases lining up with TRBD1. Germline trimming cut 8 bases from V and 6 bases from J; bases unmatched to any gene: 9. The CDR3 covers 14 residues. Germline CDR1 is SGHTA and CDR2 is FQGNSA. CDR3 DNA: TGTGCCAGCGGGTTACTAGGGGGCTCCGGGGAGCTGTTTTTT. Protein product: CASGLLGGSGELFF.

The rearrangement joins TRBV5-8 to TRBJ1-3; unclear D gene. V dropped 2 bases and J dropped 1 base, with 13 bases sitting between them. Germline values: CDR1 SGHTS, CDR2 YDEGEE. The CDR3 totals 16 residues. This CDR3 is CASSFEDARSGNTIYF. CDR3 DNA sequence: TGTGCCAGCAGCTTTGAGGACGCCCGGTCTGGAAACACCATATATTTT.

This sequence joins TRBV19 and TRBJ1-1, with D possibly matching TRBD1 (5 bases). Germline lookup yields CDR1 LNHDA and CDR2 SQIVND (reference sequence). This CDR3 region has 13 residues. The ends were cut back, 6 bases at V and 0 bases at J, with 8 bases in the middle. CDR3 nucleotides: TGTGCCAGTAGAACAGGATTGAACACTGAAGCTTTCTTT. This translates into CASRTGLNTEAFF.

The DNA for the CDR3 is TGTGCCAGCAGCTTGAGGAACACCGACTATGGCTACACCTTC. It is translated as CASSLRNTDYGYTF. The chain couples TRBV5-8 to TRBJ1-2; D unresolved. Trimming left V 1 base short and J 3 bases short, with 10 bases between. Germline CDR1 reads SGHTS; CDR2 reads YDEGEE. The CDR3 is 14 amino acids.

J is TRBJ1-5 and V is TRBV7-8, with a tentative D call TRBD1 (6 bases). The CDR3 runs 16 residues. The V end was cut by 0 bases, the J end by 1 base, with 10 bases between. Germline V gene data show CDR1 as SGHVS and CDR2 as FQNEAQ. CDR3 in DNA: TGTGCCAGCAGCTTAGCCCAGGGGAGGAGCAATCAGCCCCAGCATTTT. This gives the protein CASSLAQGRSNQPQHF.

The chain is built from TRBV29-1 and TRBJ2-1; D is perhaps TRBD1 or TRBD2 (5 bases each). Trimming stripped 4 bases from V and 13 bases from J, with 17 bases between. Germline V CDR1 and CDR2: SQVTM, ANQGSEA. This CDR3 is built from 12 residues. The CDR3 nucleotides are TGCAGCGTTGGGCACCGGGACGCTAGTCAGTTCTTC. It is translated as CSVGHRDASQFF.

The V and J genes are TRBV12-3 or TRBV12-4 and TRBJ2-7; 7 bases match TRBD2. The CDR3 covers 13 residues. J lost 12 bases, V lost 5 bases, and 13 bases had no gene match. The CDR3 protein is CASSGGGPESRYF. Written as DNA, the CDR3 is TGTGCCAGCAGTGGGGGGGGACCTGAATCCCGGTACTTC.

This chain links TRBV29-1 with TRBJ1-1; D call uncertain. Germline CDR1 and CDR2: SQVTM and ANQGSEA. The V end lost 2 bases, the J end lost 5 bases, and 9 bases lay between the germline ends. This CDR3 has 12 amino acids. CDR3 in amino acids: CSVEIRDTEAFF. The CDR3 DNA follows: TGCAGCGTTGAAATTCGGGATACTGAAGCTTTCTTT.

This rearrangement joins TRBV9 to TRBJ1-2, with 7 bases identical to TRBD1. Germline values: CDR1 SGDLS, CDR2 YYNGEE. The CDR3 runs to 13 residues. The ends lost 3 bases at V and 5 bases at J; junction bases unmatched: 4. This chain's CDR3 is CASSAGQIYGYTF. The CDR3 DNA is TGTGCCAGCAGCGCGGGACAGATTTATGGCTACACCTTC.

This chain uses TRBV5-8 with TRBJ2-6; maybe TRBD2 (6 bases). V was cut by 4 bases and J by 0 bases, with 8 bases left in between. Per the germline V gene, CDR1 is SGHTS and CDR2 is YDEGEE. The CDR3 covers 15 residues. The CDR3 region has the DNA TGTGCCAGCAGCCCCGGGAGCTCTGGGGCCAACGTCCTGACTTTC. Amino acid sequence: CASSPGSSGANVLTF.

CDR3 amino acids: CASSQGHSTYEQYF. As DNA, the CDR3 is TGCGCCAGCAGCCAGGGACACTCTACCTACGAGCAGTACTTC. V gene TRBV5-1 combines with J gene TRBJ2-7; possible D gene TRBD1, 6 bases. Trimming took off 4 bases at V and 2 bases at J, with 13 bases between the two ends. The CDR3 length is 14 residues. Germline loops: CDR1 SGHRS, CDR2 YFSETQ.

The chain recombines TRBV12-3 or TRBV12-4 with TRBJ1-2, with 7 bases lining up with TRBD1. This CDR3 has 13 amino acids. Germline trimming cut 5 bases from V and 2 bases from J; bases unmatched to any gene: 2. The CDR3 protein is CASSLTGNYGYTF. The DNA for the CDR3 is TGTGCCAGCAGTCTGACAGGGAACTATGGCTACACCTTC.

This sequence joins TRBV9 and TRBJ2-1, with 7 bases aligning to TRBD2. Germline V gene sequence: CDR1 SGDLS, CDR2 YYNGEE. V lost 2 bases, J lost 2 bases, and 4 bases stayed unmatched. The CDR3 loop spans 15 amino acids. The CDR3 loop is CASSVGGNTYNEQFF. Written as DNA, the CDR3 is TGTGCCAGCAGCGTGGGGGGGAACACCTACAATGAGCAGTTCTTC.